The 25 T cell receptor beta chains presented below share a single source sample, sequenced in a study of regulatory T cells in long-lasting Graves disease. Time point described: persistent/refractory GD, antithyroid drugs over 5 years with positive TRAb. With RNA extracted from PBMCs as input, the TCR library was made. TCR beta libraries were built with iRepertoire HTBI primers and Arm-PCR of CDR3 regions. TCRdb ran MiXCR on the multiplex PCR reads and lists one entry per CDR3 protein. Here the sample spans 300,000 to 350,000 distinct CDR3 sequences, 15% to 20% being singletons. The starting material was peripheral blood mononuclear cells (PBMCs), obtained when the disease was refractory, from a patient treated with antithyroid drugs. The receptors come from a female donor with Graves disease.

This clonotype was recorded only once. The CDR3 sequence: CSVHARRGYEQYF. CDR3 nucleotides: TGCAGCGTACATGCTAGGCGGGGCTACGAGCAGTACTTC. The J gene is TRBJ2-7, the V gene TRBV29-1; D perhaps matches TRBD2 (6 bases). The germline V gene encodes CDR1 SQVTM and CDR2 ANQGSEA. V lost 6 bases to trimming and J lost 3 bases, with 15 bases between them. The CDR3 extends over 13 amino acids.

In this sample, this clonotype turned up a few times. This CDR3 reads CAFLQRGYTEAFF. CDR3 bases: TGTGCCTTCCTACAGAGGGGGTACACTGAAGCTTTCTTT. This chain links TRBV30 with TRBJ1-1, with D possibly matching TRBD1 (6 bases). Trimming pared 7 bases from V and 3 bases from J, leaving 15 bases between. The CDR3 is 13 residues long. Germline V gene data show CDR1 as GTSNPN and CDR2 as SVGIG (reference sequence).

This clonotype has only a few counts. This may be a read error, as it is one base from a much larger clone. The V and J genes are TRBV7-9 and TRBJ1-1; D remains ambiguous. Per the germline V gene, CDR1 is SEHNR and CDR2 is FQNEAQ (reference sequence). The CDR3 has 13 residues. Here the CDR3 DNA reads TGTGCCTGCAGCCTGACACTGAACACTGAAGCTTTCTTT. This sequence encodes CACSLTLNTEAFF.

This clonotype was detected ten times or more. The CDR3 region has the DNA TGTGCCAGCAGTTTTTGGGGTGACCGATCCCGCCAAAAGAACACCGGGGAGCTGTTTTTT. Residues: CASSFWGDRSRQKNTGELFF. This chain joins TRBV28 and TRBJ2-2; D uncertain. CDR3 length: 20 amino acids. V gave up 3 bases and J gave up 1 base, with 24 bases separating them. Germline V gene data show CDR1 as MDHEN and CDR2 as SYDVKM.

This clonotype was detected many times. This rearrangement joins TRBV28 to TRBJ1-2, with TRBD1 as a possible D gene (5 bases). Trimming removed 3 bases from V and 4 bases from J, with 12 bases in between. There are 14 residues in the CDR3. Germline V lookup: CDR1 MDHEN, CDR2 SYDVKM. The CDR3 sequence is CASSFGTAGYGYTF. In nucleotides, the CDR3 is TGTGCCAGCAGTTTCGGGACCGCTGGCTATGGCTACACCTTC.

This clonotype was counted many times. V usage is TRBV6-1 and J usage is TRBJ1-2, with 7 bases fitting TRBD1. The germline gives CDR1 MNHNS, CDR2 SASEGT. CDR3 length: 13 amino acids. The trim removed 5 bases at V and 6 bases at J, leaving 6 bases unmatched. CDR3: CASSLTGVDGYTF. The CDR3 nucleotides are TGTGCCAGCAGTCTCACAGGGGTCGATGGCTACACCTTC.

Here the CDR3 reads CASSLAGAQANEKLFF. The CDR3 DNA reads as TGTGCCAGCAGTTTGGCGGGGGCGCAGGCTAATGAAAAACTGTTTTTT. The chain links TRBV7-2 to TRBJ1-4; TRBD1 might be the D (6 bases). This CDR3 contains 16 residues. Trimming left V 6 bases short and J 3 bases short, with 17 bases between. The germline CDR1 and CDR2 sequences are SGHTA and FQGNSA.

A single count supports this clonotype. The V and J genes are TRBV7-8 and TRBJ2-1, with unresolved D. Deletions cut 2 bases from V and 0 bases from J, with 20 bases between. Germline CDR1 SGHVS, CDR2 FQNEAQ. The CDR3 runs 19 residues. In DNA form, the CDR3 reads TGTGCCAGCAGCTTAAAGCCACGGACGACAAAGAGCTCCTACAATGAGCAGTTCTTC. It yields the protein CASSLKPRTTKSSYNEQFF.

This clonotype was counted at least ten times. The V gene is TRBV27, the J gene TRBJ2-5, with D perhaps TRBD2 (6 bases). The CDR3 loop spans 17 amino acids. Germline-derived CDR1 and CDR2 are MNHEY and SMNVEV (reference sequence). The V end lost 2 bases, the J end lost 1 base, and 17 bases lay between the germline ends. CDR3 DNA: TGTGCCAGCAGTTTACAACCCCTCAGGAGGGGCCAAGAGACCCAGTACTTC. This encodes CASSLQPLRRGQETQYF.

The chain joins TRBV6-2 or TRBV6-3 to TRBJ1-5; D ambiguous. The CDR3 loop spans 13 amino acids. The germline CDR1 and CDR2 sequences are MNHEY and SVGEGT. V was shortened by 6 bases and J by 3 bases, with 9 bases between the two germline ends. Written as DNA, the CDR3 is TGTGCCAGCAGGCGGACTGCCAATCAGCCCCAGCATTTT. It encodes CASRRTANQPQHF.

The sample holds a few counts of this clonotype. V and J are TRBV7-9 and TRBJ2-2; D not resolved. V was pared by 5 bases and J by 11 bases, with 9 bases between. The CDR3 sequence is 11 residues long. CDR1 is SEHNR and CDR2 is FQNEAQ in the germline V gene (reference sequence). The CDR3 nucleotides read TGTGCCAGCAGCCTCGCAGGAGAGCTGTTTTTT. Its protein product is CASSLAGELFF.

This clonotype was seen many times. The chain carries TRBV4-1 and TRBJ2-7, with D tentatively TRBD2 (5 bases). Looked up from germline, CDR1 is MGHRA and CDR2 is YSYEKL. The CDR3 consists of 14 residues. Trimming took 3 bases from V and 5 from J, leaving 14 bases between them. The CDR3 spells CASSQPREGNEQYF. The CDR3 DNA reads TGCGCCAGCAGCCAGCCGAGGGAAGGCAACGAGCAGTACTTC.

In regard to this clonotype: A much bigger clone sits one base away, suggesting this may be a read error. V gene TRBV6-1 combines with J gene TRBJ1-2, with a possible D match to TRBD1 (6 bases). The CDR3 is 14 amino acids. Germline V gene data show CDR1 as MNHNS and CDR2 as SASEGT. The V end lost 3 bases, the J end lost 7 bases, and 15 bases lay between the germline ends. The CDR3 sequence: CASSESTSGAGYTF. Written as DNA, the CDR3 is TGTGCCAGCAGTGAGTCGACCTCAGGGGCTGGCTACACCTTC.

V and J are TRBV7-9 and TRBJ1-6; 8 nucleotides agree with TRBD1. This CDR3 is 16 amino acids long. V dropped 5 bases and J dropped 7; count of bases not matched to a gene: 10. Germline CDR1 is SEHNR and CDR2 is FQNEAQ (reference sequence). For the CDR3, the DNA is TGTGCCAGCAGCCCTCGGGGGGACAGGACAAATTCACCCCTCCACTTT. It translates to CASSPRGDRTNSPLHF.

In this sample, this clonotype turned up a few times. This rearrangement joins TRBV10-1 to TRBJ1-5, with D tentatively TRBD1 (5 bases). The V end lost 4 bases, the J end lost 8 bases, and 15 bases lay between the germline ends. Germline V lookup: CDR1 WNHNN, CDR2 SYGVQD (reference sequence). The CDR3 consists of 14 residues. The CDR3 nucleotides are TGCGCCAGCAGTGTGGGAGGGGCTGTGAAGCCCCAGCATTTT. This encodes CASSVGGAVKPQHF.

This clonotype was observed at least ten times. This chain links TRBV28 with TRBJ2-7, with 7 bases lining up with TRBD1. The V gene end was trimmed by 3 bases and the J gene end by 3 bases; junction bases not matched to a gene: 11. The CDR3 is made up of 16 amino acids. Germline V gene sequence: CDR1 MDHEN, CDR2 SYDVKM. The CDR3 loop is CASSFGKRQGLYEQYF. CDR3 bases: TGTGCCAGCAGTTTTGGAAAAAGACAGGGTCTCTACGAGCAGTACTTC.

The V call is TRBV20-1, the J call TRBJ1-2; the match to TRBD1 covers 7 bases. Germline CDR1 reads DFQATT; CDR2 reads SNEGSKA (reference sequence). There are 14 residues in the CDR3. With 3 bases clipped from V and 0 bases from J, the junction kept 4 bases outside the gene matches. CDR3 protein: CSARGTVANYGYTF. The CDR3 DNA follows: TGCAGTGCTAGGGGGACAGTAGCTAACTATGGCTACACCTTC.

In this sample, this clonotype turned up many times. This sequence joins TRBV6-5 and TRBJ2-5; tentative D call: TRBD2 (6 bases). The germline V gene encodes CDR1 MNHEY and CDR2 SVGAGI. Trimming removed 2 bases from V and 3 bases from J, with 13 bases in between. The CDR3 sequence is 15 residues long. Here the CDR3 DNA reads TGTGCCAGCAGTTACCCCGGGGACTCGGAAGAGACCCAGTACTTC. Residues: CASSYPGDSEETQYF.

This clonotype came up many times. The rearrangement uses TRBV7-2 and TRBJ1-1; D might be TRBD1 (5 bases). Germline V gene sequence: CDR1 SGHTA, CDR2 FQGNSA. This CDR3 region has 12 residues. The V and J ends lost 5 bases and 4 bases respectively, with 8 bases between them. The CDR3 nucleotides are TGTGCCAGCAGCGAGGGACGCACTGAAGCTTTCTTT. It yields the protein CASSEGRTEAFF.

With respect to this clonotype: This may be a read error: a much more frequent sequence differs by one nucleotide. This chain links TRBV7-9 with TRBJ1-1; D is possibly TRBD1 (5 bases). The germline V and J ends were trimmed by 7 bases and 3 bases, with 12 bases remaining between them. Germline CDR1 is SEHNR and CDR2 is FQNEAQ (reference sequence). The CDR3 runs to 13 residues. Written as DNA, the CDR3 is TGTGCCAGCACACGGGGCAGAGACACTGAAGCTTTCTTT. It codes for CASTRGRDTEAFF.

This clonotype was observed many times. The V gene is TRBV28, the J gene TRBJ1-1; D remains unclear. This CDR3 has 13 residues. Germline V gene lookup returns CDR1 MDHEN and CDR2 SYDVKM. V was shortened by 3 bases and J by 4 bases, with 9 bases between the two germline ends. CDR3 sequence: CASSFRGSTEAFF. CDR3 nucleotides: TGTGCCAGCAGTTTCCGGGGAAGCACTGAAGCTTTCTTT.

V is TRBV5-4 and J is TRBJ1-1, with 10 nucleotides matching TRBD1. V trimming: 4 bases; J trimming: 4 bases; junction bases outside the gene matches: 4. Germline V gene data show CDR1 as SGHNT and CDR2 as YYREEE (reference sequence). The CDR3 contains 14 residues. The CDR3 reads CASSLWTGGTEAFF. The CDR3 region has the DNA TGTGCCAGCAGCCTATGGACAGGGGGCACTGAAGCTTTCTTT.

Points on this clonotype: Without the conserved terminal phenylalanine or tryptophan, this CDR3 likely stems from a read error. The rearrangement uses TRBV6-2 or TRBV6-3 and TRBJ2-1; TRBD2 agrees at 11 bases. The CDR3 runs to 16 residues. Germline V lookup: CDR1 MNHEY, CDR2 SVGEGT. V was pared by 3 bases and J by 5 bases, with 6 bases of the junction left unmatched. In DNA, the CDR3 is TGTGCCAGCAGTTATCATTTGGGACTAGCGGACAATGAGCAGTTCTCC. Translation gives CASSYHLGLADNEQFS.

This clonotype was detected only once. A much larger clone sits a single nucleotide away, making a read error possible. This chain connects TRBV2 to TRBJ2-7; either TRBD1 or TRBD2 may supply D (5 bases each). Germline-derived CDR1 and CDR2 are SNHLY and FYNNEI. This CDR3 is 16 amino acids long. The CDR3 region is CASNVGRADGSYEQHF. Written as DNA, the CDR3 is TGTGCCAGCAATGTGGGGCGGGCCGACGGCTCCTACGAGCAGCACTTC. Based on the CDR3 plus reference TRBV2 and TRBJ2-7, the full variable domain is EPEVTQTPSHQVTQMGQEVILRCVPISNHLYFYWYRQILGQKVEFLVSFYNNEISEKSEIFDDQFSVERPDGSNFTLKIRSTKLEDSAMYFCASNVGRADGSYEQHFGPGTRLTVT.

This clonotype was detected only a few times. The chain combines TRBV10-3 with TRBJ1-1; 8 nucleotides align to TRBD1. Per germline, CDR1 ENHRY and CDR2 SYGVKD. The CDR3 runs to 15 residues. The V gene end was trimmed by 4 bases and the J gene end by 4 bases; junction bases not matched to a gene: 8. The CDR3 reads CAISGRGLPGTEAFF. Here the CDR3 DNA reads TGTGCCATCAGTGGCAGGGGGCTTCCGGGCACTGAAGCTTTCTTT.